These 27 T cell receptor beta chains were all obtained from the same sample, sequenced in a study of cytotoxic CD8 clonotypes in ibrutinib-treated CLL. Assay: immunoSEQ multiplex PCR; the TCRdb copy retains only in-frame clones and omits some. The sample lists around 15,000 clones, roughly two thirds occurring once. The source was PBMCs, collected before ibrutinib treatment. These receptors originate from a human donor with chronic lymphocytic leukemia.

The chain recombines TRBV7-2 with TRBJ2-3; 8 bases are a match to TRBD2. This CDR3 region has 16 residues. The ends lost 5 bases at V and 0 bases at J; junction bases unmatched: 7. Germline-derived CDR1 and CDR2 are SGHTA and FQGNSA. For the CDR3, the DNA is TGTGCCAGCAGCCATAGCGGGAAAACTAGCACAGATACGCAGTATTTT. Its protein product is CASSHSGKTSTDTQYF.

The chain uses TRBV6-5 and TRBJ1-2, with TRBD1 as a possible D gene (6 bases). Between the trimmed V and J ends, which lost 6 bases and 7 bases, there was a span of 18 bases. CDR3 length equals 14 residues. Looked up from germline, CDR1 is MNHEY and CDR2 is SVGAGI. The CDR3 sequence is CASRPSPGAGGYTF. In DNA form, the CDR3 reads TGTGCCAGCAGACCCTCACCAGGGGCCGGTGGCTACACCTTC.

The chain carries TRBV5-1 and TRBJ1-5, with 10 bases identical to TRBD1. This CDR3 has 15 amino acids. Trimming took 5 bases from V and 3 from J; bases not matched to a gene: 5. Germline loops: CDR1 SGHRS, CDR2 YFSETQ. CDR3: CASRPGQGHNQPQHF. Written as DNA, the CDR3 is TGCGCCAGCAGACCGGGACAGGGGCACAATCAGCCCCAGCATTTT.

The V and J genes are TRBV11-2 and TRBJ1-1; possibly TRBD1 for D (5 bases). In germline, CDR1 is SGHAT, CDR2 FQNNGV. The CDR3 spans 14 residues. The V end lost 2 bases, the J end lost 6 bases, and 13 bases lay between the germline ends. The CDR3 DNA follows: TGTGCCAGCAGCTTAAAGGGGTCATGGGCTGAAGCTTTCTTT. This translates into CASSLKGSWAEAFF.

The CDR3 DNA is TGTGCCAGCAGCTTCGCCGCAGGGGACTATGGCTACACCTTC. Translating it yields CASSFAAGDYGYTF. The V gene is TRBV7-2, the J gene TRBJ1-2; D perhaps matches TRBD1 (6 bases). The CDR3 sequence is 14 residues long. V dropped 3 bases and J dropped 3 bases, with 11 bases sitting between them. The germline gives CDR1 SGHTA, CDR2 FQGNSA.

The V call is TRBV7-2, the J call TRBJ1-4; D is perhaps TRBD1 (5 bases). V was shortened by 6 bases and J by 7 bases, with 12 bases between the two germline ends. This CDR3 has 13 amino acids. Germline CDR1 and CDR2: SGHTA and FQGNSA. In DNA, the CDR3 is TGTGCCAGCAGTGGGCGGGGGGGTGAAAAACTGTTTTTT. As protein: CASSGRGGEKLFF.

There are a few counts of this clone. V is TRBV18 and J is TRBJ1-6; D remains unclear. Germline-derived CDR1 and CDR2 are KGHSH and LQKENI. The CDR3 covers 13 residues. V shed 3 bases and J shed 5 bases, with 5 bases lying between them. Written as DNA, the CDR3 is TGTGCCAGCTCACCGATGGATAATTCACCCCTCCACTTT. This sequence encodes CASSPMDNSPLHF. The full variable domain, completed using reference TRBV18 and TRBJ1-6, is NAGVMQNPRHLVRRRGQEARLRCSPMKGHSHVYWYRQLPEEGLKFMVYLQKENIIDESGMPKERFSAEFPKEGPSILRIQQVVRGDSAAYFCASSPMDNSPLHFGNGTRLTVT.

The chain links TRBV5-6 to TRBJ1-5; unclear D gene. The CDR3 has 12 amino acids. V was clipped by 2 bases and J by 8 bases, with 8 bases between them. From germline, CDR1 is SGHDT and CDR2 YYEEEE. CDR3 in DNA: TGTGCCAGCAGCTTTCCCGGGGAGCCCCAGCATTTT. The encoded protein is CASSFPGEPQHF.

The rearrangement uses TRBV2 and TRBJ1-1; 7 nucleotides line up with TRBD1. The length of the CDR3 is 14 residues. Trimming removed 6 bases from V and 0 bases from J; junction bases left unmatched: 4. Germline V gives CDR1 SNHLY, CDR2 FYNNEI. The CDR3 DNA reads TGTGCCAGCAGGGAACAGGGGATGAACACTGAAGCTTTCTTT. This codes for CASREQGMNTEAFF.

V and J are TRBV4-2 and TRBJ2-7; perhaps TRBD2 as D (5 bases). The CDR3 consists of 15 residues. Trimming took 6 bases from V and 0 from J, leaving 15 bases between them. Germline loops: CDR1 LGHNA, CDR2 YNFKEQ. CDR3: CASRDGMEVSYEQYF. The DNA of the CDR3 is TGTGCCAGCAGGGATGGGATGGAGGTCTCCTACGAGCAGTACTTC.

The chain joins TRBV6-5 to TRBJ1-1, with TRBD1 as a possible D gene (6 bases). Germline V lookup: CDR1 MNHEY, CDR2 SVGAGI. Trimming pared 6 bases from V and 1 base from J, leaving 12 bases between. The CDR3 is 14 residues long. CDR3 nucleotide sequence: TGTGCCAGCAGGCCTCAGGGGCCGAACACTGAAGCTTTCTTT. This encodes CASRPQGPNTEAFF.

There are a few counts of this clone. This chain uses TRBV9 with TRBJ1-6, with unresolved D. CDR3 length: 15 residues. The germline V gene encodes CDR1 SGDLS and CDR2 YYNGEE. V lost 0 bases, J lost 7 bases, and 11 bases lay in between. CDR3 sequence (DNA): TGTGCCAGCAGCGTAGTCGAGGGCGGGAATTCACCCCTCCACTTT. This gives the protein CASSVVEGGNSPLHF.

The genes are TRBV6-1 and TRBJ1-1; the D gene is possibly TRBD1 (5 bases). Per the germline V gene, CDR1 is MNHNS and CDR2 is SASEGT. The CDR3 spans 14 residues. Deletions cut 10 bases from V and 1 base from J, with 16 bases between. Here the CDR3 DNA reads TGTGCCACAAGCGATGGGGGGGGGAACACTGAAGCTTTCTTT. Translated, it gives CATSDGGGNTEAFF.

The chain uses TRBV7-3 and TRBJ2-7; 8 nucleotides agree with TRBD2. V lost 5 bases and J lost 4; bases outside the gene matches: 13. Germline V gives CDR1 SGHTA, CDR2 FQGTGA. The CDR3 contains 16 residues. CDR3 coding DNA: TGTGCCAGCAGCCCCAGACTAGCGTCTGATCGTTACGAGCAGTACTTC. The encoded protein is CASSPRLASDRYEQYF.

The CDR3 nucleotides are TGTGCCAGCAGCTTCGGCGGGAGCGCTTACAATGAGCAGTTCTTC. Encoded protein: CASSFGGSAYNEQFF. The chain joins TRBV7-6 to TRBJ2-1; TRBD2 agrees at 7 bases. The CDR3 sequence is 15 residues long. V lost 3 bases, J lost 4 bases, and 6 bases stayed unmatched. Germline lookup yields CDR1 SGHVS and CDR2 FNYEAQ.

The V gene is TRBV2, the J gene TRBJ2-2; no clear D. The CDR3 contains 15 residues. V was shortened by 5 bases and J by 7 bases, with 17 bases between the two germline ends. CDR1 is SNHLY and CDR2 is FYNNEI in the germline V gene. The CDR3 region is CASSLQDRINGELFF. As DNA, the CDR3 is TGTGCCAGCAGTCTTCAGGATAGGATTAACGGGGAGCTGTTTTTT.

The chain links TRBV10-2 to TRBJ2-6, with a tentative D call TRBD1 (6 bases). Trimming took 5 bases from V and 2 from J, leaving 10 bases between them. The CDR3 spans 15 residues. Germline assignment: CDR1 WSHSY and CDR2 SAAADI. The CDR3 protein is CASSRAGAGANVLTF. CDR3 coding DNA: TGCGCCAGCAGTCGCGCAGGGGCTGGGGCCAACGTCCTGACTTTC.

V is TRBV7-8 and J is TRBJ2-4, with D unclear. CDR3 length equals 18 residues. V was clipped by 4 bases and J by 1 base, with 20 bases between them. Germline CDR1 reads SGHVS; CDR2 reads FQNEAQ. The CDR3 here is CASSYWRRSLLAKNIQYF. DNA for the CDR3: TGTGCCAGCAGCTACTGGCGGCGGAGCCTATTGGCCAAAAACATTCAGTACTTC. The whole variable domain, remainder taken from reference TRBV7-8 and TRBJ2-4, is GAGVSQSPRYKVAKRGQDVALRCDPISGHVSLFWYQQALGQGPEFLTYFQNEAQLDKSGLPSDRFFAERPEGSVSTLKIQRTQQEDSAVYLCASSYWRRSLLAKNIQYFGAGTRLSVL.

CDR3 region: CSVTGRQETQYF. The CDR3 nucleotides read TGCAGCGTGACAGGGAGACAAGAGACCCAGTACTTC. The chain has TRBV29-1 and TRBJ2-5; 7 bases agree with TRBD1. CDR3 length: 12 amino acids. Germline CDR1 SQVTM, CDR2 ANQGSEA. Germline trimming cut 6 bases from V and 2 bases from J; bases unmatched to any gene: 3.

This sequence joins TRBV5-6 and TRBJ2-6, with 10 bases that match TRBD1. V shed 2 bases and J 3 bases; nucleotides not matched to a gene: 5. The CDR3 loop spans 17 amino acids. From germline, CDR1 is SGHDT and CDR2 YYEEEE. CDR3 residues: CASSFGQGEHGANVLTF. CDR3 nucleotide sequence: TGTGCCAGCAGCTTCGGACAGGGGGAACATGGGGCCAACGTCCTGACTTTC. Supplemented by reference TRBV5-6 and TRBJ2-6, the full variable domain reads DAGVTQSPTHLIKTRGQQVTLRCSPKSGHDTVSWYQQALGQGPQFIFQYYEEEERQRGNFPDRFSGHQFPNYSSELNVNALLLGDSALYLCASSFGQGEHGANVLTFGAGSRLTVL.

Only a few counts were recorded for this clone. The chain recombines TRBV6-1 with TRBJ1-5, with D maybe TRBD1 (6 bases). CDR1 and CDR2 (germline): MNHNS, SASEGT. The CDR3 totals 17 residues. Trimming pared 3 bases from V and 0 bases from J, leaving 15 bases between. The CDR3 loop reads CASSDKGVLYSNQPQHF. The CDR3, as DNA: TGTGCCAGCAGTGATAAGGGGGTTCTATATAGCAATCAGCCCCAGCATTTT.

The chain combines TRBV29-1 with TRBJ2-2; maybe TRBD1 (6 bases). The V end was cut by 2 bases, the J end by 6 bases, with 7 bases between. The CDR3 has 12 amino acids. CDR1 and CDR2 (germline): SQVTM, ANQGSEA. The CDR3 bases are TGCAGCGTTGAACCAGGGGCCGGGGAGCTGTTTTTT. It is translated as CSVEPGAGELFF.

The rearrangement uses TRBV11-3 and TRBJ2-7, with 12 positions matching TRBD1. The CDR3 totals 14 residues. Germline loops: CDR1 SGHNT, CDR2 YENEEA. The J segment lost 6 bases and the V segment lost 5 bases, leaving 5 bases of the junction unmatched. Here the CDR3 reads CASSAGTGGPEQYF. The DNA of the CDR3 is TGTGCCAGCAGCGCCGGGACAGGGGGCCCCGAGCAGTACTTC.

The chain uses TRBV21-1 and TRBJ2-2; the table's D call, TRBD1, has no DNA check behind it. TRBV21-1 is a pseudogene locus. The CDR3 has 16 residues. Written as DNA, the CDR3 is TGTGCCAGCCCCACTCGACAGGACAAGAACACCGGGGAGCTGTTTTTT. This sequence encodes CASPTRQDKNTGELFF.

This chain connects TRBV18 to TRBJ1-6; no definite D call. CDR1 and CDR2 from the germline V gene are KGHSH and LQKENI. CDR3 length equals 14 residues. V was pared by 1 base and J by 5 bases, with 6 bases between. CDR3 amino acids: CASSPLENNSPLHF. In nucleotides, the CDR3 is TGTGCCAGCTCACCACTGGAGAATAATTCACCCCTCCACTTT.

The chain has TRBV19 and TRBJ2-5; D could derive from TRBD1 or TRBD2 (5 bases each). The CDR3 contains 15 residues. Germline CDR1 and CDR2: LNHDA and SQIVND (reference sequence). V was clipped by 3 bases and J by 4 bases, with 15 bases between them. The CDR3 sequence is CASSISPQGRETQYF. CDR3 DNA: TGTGCCAGTAGTATTTCCCCCCAGGGACGAGAGACCCAGTACTTC.

This clone was detected only a few times. V and J are TRBV9 and TRBJ2-3; a possible D gene is TRBD2 (6 bases). The CDR3 covers 15 residues. The germline V gene has CDR1 SGDLS and CDR2 YYNGEE. V gave up 4 bases and J gave up 2 bases, with 14 bases separating them. The chain's CDR3 is CASSLRDFFTDTQYF. The CDR3 bases are TGTGCCAGCAGCCTCCGGGACTTCTTCACAGATACGCAGTATTTT.